This record covers a single TCR beta chain. This sample stems from a study of blood T cell repertoires in COVID-19. Study details: Specimens from acute and convalescent COVID-19 originated in the United States, Italy and Spain. PBMCs, B-cell-depleted T cells, or T cells were the source of the cDNA or gDNA that made up the material.

Authors' methods: Reference gene primer amplification in the assay estimated nucleated cell counts. The repertoire was sequenced with immunoSEQ multiplex PCR; TCRdb's copy has only in-frame clones and lacks some. V, J and clone size are taken as reported in that table, and D and trimming were inferred from the DNA itself. Of around 78,000 clones in the sample, roughly 80% were seen once. Sequenced input: peripheral blood. The receptor comes from a human donor in a cohort sampled during active COVID-19.

Here the CDR3 reads CASSPVYFQETQYF. In DNA form, the CDR3 reads TGTGCCAGCAGCCCGGTTTATTTCCAAGAGACCCAGTACTTC. The chain joins TRBV11-3 to TRBJ2-5; no clear D gene. CDR1 and CDR2 (germline): SGHNT, YENEEA. V shed 5 bases and J shed 1 base, with 11 bases lying between them. CDR3 length equals 14 residues.